The rows below give T cell receptor beta chains drawn from one sample of a study of regulatory T cells in long-lasting Graves disease. TCRdb re-called the multiplex PCR reads through MiXCR, storing one row per CDR3 protein. The repertoire holds 360,000 or so distinct CDR3 sequences, with approximately 25% as singletons. Source: peripheral blood mononuclear cells (PBMCs), taken when the disease was refractory, from a patient treated with antithyroid drugs. The origin of the receptors is a woman aged 35 to 49 with Graves disease. Each CDR3 is given without its conserved first and last residue. A D gene is named only where the DNA matches it firmly. Clone sizes are given selectively: once, few, many, or a class where the clone is expanded.

clone size: many
D gene: NA
V gene: TRBV6-5
CDR3 length: 14
CDR3 protein: ASSYVGGPNTGELF

clone size: many
D gene: TRBD1
V gene: TRBV5-6
CDR3 length: 13
CDR3 protein: ASSTGTGRGETQY

clone size: NA
D gene: NA
V gene: TRBV9
CDR3 length: 13
CDR3 protein: ASSEGGTSTYEQY

clone size: NA
D gene: TRBD1
V gene: TRBV4-2
CDR3 length: 12
CDR3 protein: ASSHVTGVYEQY

clone size: few
D gene: NA
V gene: TRBV24-1
CDR3 length: 11
CDR3 protein: ATSQGHSETQY

clone size: many
D gene: TRBD2
V gene: TRBV7-9
CDR3 length: 13
CDR3 protein: ASSPGLRERETQY

clone size: many
D gene: NA
V gene: TRBV28
CDR3 length: 13
CDR3 protein: ASSPPGRATGELF

clone size: many
D gene: NA
V gene: TRBV11-2
CDR3 length: 11
CDR3 protein: ASSNFRRGEQY

clone size: many
D gene: TRBD1
V gene: TRBV12-3/TRBV12-4
CDR3 length: 12
CDR3 protein: ASRAGTGTEKLF

clone size: many
D gene: NA
V gene: TRBV28
CDR3 length: 12
CDR3 protein: ASSFPPGGMAQY

clone size: many
D gene: NA
V gene: TRBV6-1
CDR3 length: 11
CDR3 protein: ASRSDSYTEAF

clone size: many
D gene: NA
V gene: TRBV11-2
CDR3 length: 13
CDR3 protein: ASSLVTPYSYEQY

clone size: NA
D gene: NA
V gene: TRBV5-4
CDR3 length: 13
CDR3 protein: ASSWRTRIQETQY

clone size: NA
D gene: NA
V gene: TRBV14
CDR3 length: 15
CDR3 protein: ASSQDLDRFNTGELF

clone size: NA
D gene: NA
V gene: TRBV5-1
CDR3 length: 13
CDR3 protein: ASSGLTGNTGELF

clone size: many
D gene: NA
V gene: TRBV7-8
CDR3 length: 9
CDR3 protein: ASSPGATQY

clone size: many
D gene: NA
V gene: TRBV20-1
CDR3 length: 11
CDR3 protein: SARDRLAGTQY

clone size: NA
D gene: NA
V gene: TRBV18
CDR3 length: 11
CDR3 protein: ASSRDKSYEQY